This is a list of T cell receptor beta chains from one sample in a study of shared clonotypes between healthy human individuals. Sequencing was performed with immunoSEQ multiplex PCR; in TCRdb, only in-frame clones are kept and a portion is missing. Of about 1 million clones in the sample, approximately 76% were seen once. Sequenced input: memory CD4+ T cells sorted from blood. These receptors were obtained from a man aged 18 to 29 in good health. The CDR3 runs from the conserved cysteine through the conserved F or W. Fields, in order: D gene, clone size, V gene, J gene, CDR3 protein, CDR3 DNA. A D gene is named only where the DNA matches it firmly. The size field is filled for only some rows; it gives once, few, many or a size class.

d_call: .; clone_size: once; v_call: TRBV19; j_call: TRBJ1-2; cdr3_aa: CASTEGRSGNGYTF; cdr3_nt: TGTGCCAGTACCGAGGGGAGGAGCGGGAATGGCTACACCTTC
d_call: .; clone_size: .; v_call: TRBV4-1; j_call: TRBJ2-3; cdr3_aa: CASSQVVVVGTDTQYF; cdr3_nt: TGCGCCAGCAGCCAAGTTGTGGTTGTCGGCACAGATACGCAGTATTTT
d_call: .; clone_size: .; v_call: TRBV7-8; j_call: TRBJ2-1; cdr3_aa: CASSLGDVRNEQFF; cdr3_nt: TGTGCCAGCAGCCTGGGGGACGTGAGAAATGAGCAGTTCTTC
d_call: .; clone_size: .; v_call: TRBV16; j_call: TRBJ1-1; cdr3_aa: CASSPLQQGSEAFF; cdr3_nt: TGTGCCAGCAGCCCCCTCCAACAGGGTTCTGAAGCTTTCTTT
d_call: .; clone_size: .; v_call: TRBV7-6; j_call: TRBJ2-2; cdr3_aa: CASSPWSTGELFF; cdr3_nt: TGTGCCAGCAGCCCCTGGAGTACCGGGGAGCTGTTTTTT
d_call: TRBD1; clone_size: .; v_call: TRBV18; j_call: TRBJ2-3; cdr3_aa: CASSPEGAASDTQYF; cdr3_nt: TGTGCCAGCTCACCAGAGGGGGCTGCGTCAGATACGCAGTATTTT
d_call: TRBD1; clone_size: .; v_call: TRBV5-8; j_call: TRBJ1-2; cdr3_aa: CASSRDRNYGYTF; cdr3_nt: TGTGCCAGCAGCCGGGACAGGAATTATGGCTACACCTTC
d_call: .; clone_size: .; v_call: TRBV28; j_call: TRBJ2-2; cdr3_aa: CASSRTNTGELFF; cdr3_nt: TGTGCCAGCAGTCGGACGAACACCGGGGAGCTGTTTTTT
d_call: .; clone_size: .; v_call: TRBV27; j_call: TRBJ2-1; cdr3_aa: CASAGLKLDNEQFF; cdr3_nt: TGTGCCAGCGCTGGACTAAAACTAGACAATGAGCAGTTCTTC
d_call: .; clone_size: .; v_call: TRBV18; j_call: TRBJ2-5; cdr3_aa: CASSRAAGETQYF; cdr3_nt: TGTGCCAGCTCGAGGGCAGCTGGCGAGACCCAGTACTTC
d_call: .; clone_size: .; v_call: TRBV30; j_call: TRBJ1-1; cdr3_aa: CAWRIVPLVFF; cdr3_nt: TGTGCCTGGAGGATCGTCCCGCTAGTTTTCTTT
d_call: .; clone_size: .; v_call: TRBV2; j_call: TRBJ2-3; cdr3_aa: CASSLTEVTDTQYF; cdr3_nt: TGTGCCAGCAGTTTAACAGAGGTCACAGATACGCAGTATTTT
d_call: TRBD2; clone_size: .; v_call: TRBV2; j_call: TRBJ2-1; cdr3_aa: CASSEGKLAGDEQFF; cdr3_nt: TGTGCCAGCAGTGAAGGCAAACTAGCGGGAGATGAGCAGTTCTTC
d_call: TRBD2; clone_size: once; v_call: TRBV25-1; j_call: TRBJ2-1; cdr3_aa: CASATSGRYPNEQFF; cdr3_nt: TGTGCCAGCGCGACTAGCGGGAGGTACCCCAATGAGCAGTTCTTC
d_call: TRBD2; clone_size: .; v_call: TRBV12-5; j_call: TRBJ2-1; cdr3_aa: CASGSGGPPNEQFF; cdr3_nt: TGTGCTAGTGGTTCGGGGGGGCCTCCCAATGAGCAGTTCTTC
d_call: TRBD2; clone_size: .; v_call: TRBV10-1; j_call: TRBJ2-3; cdr3_aa: CASSESILAGGLDTDTQYF; cdr3_nt: TGCGCCAGCAGTGAGTCGATACTAGCGGGGGGCCTCGACACAGATACGCAGTATTTT
d_call: .; clone_size: .; v_call: TRBV7-2; j_call: TRBJ1-1; cdr3_aa: CASSLERGSTEAFF; cdr3_nt: TGTGCCAGCAGCCTCGAGAGGGGAAGCACTGAAGCTTTCTTT
d_call: .; clone_size: .; v_call: TRBV30; j_call: TRBJ2-6; cdr3_aa: CAWTMTGANVLTF; cdr3_nt: TGTGCCTGGACGATGACTGGGGCCAACGTCCTGACTTTC
d_call: .; clone_size: .; v_call: TRBV6-4; j_call: TRBJ2-3; cdr3_aa: CASAATHEDTQYF; cdr3_nt: TGTGCCAGCGCTGCTACCCACGAAGATACGCAGTATTTT
d_call: TRBD1; clone_size: .; v_call: TRBV28; j_call: TRBJ1-2; cdr3_aa: CASSLWTGKEGYTF; cdr3_nt: TGTGCCAGCAGTTTATGGACAGGGAAGGAGGGCTACACCTTC
d_call: TRBD1; clone_size: .; v_call: TRBV28; j_call: TRBJ2-5; cdr3_aa: CASSEGQGARETQYF; cdr3_nt: TGTGCCAGCAGTGAGGGACAGGGGGCTAGAGAGACCCAGTACTTC
d_call: TRBD1; clone_size: .; v_call: TRBV4-3; j_call: TRBJ2-1; cdr3_aa: CASSQADRGYEQFF; cdr3_nt: TGCGCCAGCAGCCAAGCGGACAGGGGGTATGAGCAGTTCTTC
d_call: TRBD2; clone_size: few; v_call: TRBV5-1; j_call: TRBJ2-1; cdr3_aa: CASSLNQRESLEQFF; cdr3_nt: TGCGCCAGCAGCTTGAATCAGCGGGAGTCCCTTGAGCAGTTCTTC
d_call: .; clone_size: .; v_call: TRBV7-9; j_call: TRBJ1-3; cdr3_aa: CASSVIGNTIYF; cdr3_nt: TGTGCCAGCAGCGTTATAGGGAACACCATATATTTT
d_call: .; clone_size: .; v_call: TRBV19; j_call: TRBJ1-2; cdr3_aa: CASTSTVGSFGYTF; cdr3_nt: TGTGCCAGTACTTCAACGGTGGGGAGTTTTGGCTACACCTTC
d_call: .; clone_size: once; v_call: TRBV2; j_call: TRBJ1-1; cdr3_aa: CASSEAPGGRGNTEAFF; cdr3_nt: TGTGCCAGCAGTGAAGCGCCCGGCGGCCGGGGGAACACTGAAGCTTTCTTT
d_call: TRBD2; clone_size: many; v_call: TRBV7-9; j_call: TRBJ2-7; cdr3_aa: CASSRGAGLAGVEQYF; cdr3_nt: TGTGCCAGCAGCCGCGGAGCGGGACTAGCGGGAGTAGAGCAGTACTTC
d_call: .; clone_size: few; v_call: TRBV5-8; j_call: TRBJ2-3; cdr3_aa: CASSLGDTQYF; cdr3_nt: TGTGCCAGCAGCTTGGGGGATACGCAGTATTTT
d_call: .; clone_size: .; v_call: TRBV30; j_call: TRBJ2-3; cdr3_aa: CAWGNADTQYF; cdr3_nt: TGTGCCTGGGGTAACGCAGATACGCAGTATTTT
d_call: TRBD1; clone_size: .; v_call: TRBV19; j_call: TRBJ1-3; cdr3_aa: CASIDDRAANTIYF; cdr3_nt: TGTGCCAGTATCGACGACAGGGCCGCAAACACCATATATTTT
d_call: TRBD1; clone_size: few; v_call: TRBV4-3; j_call: TRBJ1-4; cdr3_aa: CASSKGAGQINEKLFF; cdr3_nt: TGCGCCAGCAGCAAAGGAGCGGGACAGATTAATGAAAAACTGTTTTTT
d_call: .; clone_size: once; v_call: TRBV6-1; j_call: TRBJ1-1; cdr3_aa: CASREDARNTEAFF; cdr3_nt: TGTGCCAGCAGAGAGGACGCGAGGAACACTGAAGCTTTCTTT
d_call: .; clone_size: .; v_call: TRBV18; j_call: TRBJ1-1; cdr3_aa: CASDNRGELSTEAFF; cdr3_nt: TGTGCCAGCGATAATCGAGGGGAATTGAGTACTGAAGCTTTCTTT
d_call: TRBD2; clone_size: .; v_call: TRBV2; j_call: TRBJ2-2; cdr3_aa: CASSERLAANTGELFF; cdr3_nt: TGTGCCAGCAGTGAAAGACTAGCGGCAAACACCGGGGAGCTGTTTTTT
d_call: .; clone_size: .; v_call: TRBV5-1; j_call: TRBJ2-3; cdr3_aa: CASRGWGDTQYF; cdr3_nt: TGCGCCAGCAGGGGATGGGGGGATACGCAGTATTTT
d_call: .; clone_size: .; v_call: TRBV7-8; j_call: TRBJ1-2; cdr3_aa: CASSPEPNYGYTF; cdr3_nt: TGTGCCAGCAGCCCAGAACCCAACTATGGCTACACCTTC
d_call: .; clone_size: few; v_call: TRBV5-4; j_call: TRBJ2-5; cdr3_aa: CASSRRAGETQYF; cdr3_nt: TGTGCCAGCAGTAGGAGGGCCGGAGAGACCCAGTACTTC
d_call: TRBD1; clone_size: .; v_call: TRBV7-2; j_call: TRBJ1-5; cdr3_aa: CASSLGDRGPSNQPQHF; cdr3_nt: TGTGCCAGCAGCTTAGGGGACAGGGGACCAAGCAATCAGCCCCAGCATTTT
d_call: .; clone_size: .; v_call: TRBV5-4; j_call: TRBJ2-7; cdr3_aa: CASSLRGSAYEQYF; cdr3_nt: TGTGCCAGCAGCTTGAGGGGTTCGGCCTACGAGCAGTACTTC
d_call: TRBD2; clone_size: .; v_call: TRBV28; j_call: TRBJ2-7; cdr3_aa: CASQSGGAKYEQYF; cdr3_nt: TGTGCCAGCCAGTCGGGGGGGGCGAAATACGAGCAGTACTTC
d_call: .; clone_size: .; v_call: TRBV30; j_call: TRBJ1-2; cdr3_aa: CAWDRLYGYTF; cdr3_nt: TGTGCCTGGGACAGACTCTATGGCTACACCTTC
d_call: .; clone_size: .; v_call: TRBV7-9; j_call: TRBJ1-1; cdr3_aa: CASSPKLAAFF; cdr3_nt: TGTGCCAGCAGCCCAAAGCTGGCCGCTTTCTTT
d_call: TRBD1; clone_size: .; v_call: TRBV9; j_call: TRBJ2-5; cdr3_aa: CASSAVMDRVGKETQYF; cdr3_nt: TGTGCCAGCAGCGCCGTAATGGACAGGGTCGGGAAAGAGACCCAGTACTTC